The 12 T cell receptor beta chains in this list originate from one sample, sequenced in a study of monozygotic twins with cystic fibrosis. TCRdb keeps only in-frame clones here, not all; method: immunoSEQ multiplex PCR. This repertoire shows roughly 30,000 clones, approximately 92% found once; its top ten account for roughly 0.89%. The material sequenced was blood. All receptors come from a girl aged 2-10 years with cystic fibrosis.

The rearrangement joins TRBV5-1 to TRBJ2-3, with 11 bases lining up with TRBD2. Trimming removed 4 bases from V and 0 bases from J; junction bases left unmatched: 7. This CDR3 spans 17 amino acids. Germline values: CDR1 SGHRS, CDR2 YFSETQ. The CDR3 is CASSVGLAVFSTDTQYF. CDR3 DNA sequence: TGCGCCAGCAGCGTGGGACTAGCGGTCTTTAGCACAGATACGCAGTATTTT.

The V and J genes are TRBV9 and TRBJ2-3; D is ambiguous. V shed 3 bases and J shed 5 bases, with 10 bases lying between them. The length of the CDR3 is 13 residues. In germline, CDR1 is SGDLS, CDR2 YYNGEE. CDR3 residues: CASSAYSGDTQYF. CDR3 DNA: TGTGCCAGCAGCGCCTACTCCGGAGATACGCAGTATTTT.

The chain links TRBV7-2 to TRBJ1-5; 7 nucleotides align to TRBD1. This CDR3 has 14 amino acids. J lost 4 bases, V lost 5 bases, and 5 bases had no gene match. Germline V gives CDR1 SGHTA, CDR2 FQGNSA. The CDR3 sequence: CASSVRQGNQPQHF. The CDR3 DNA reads TGTGCCAGCAGCGTAAGACAGGGTAATCAGCCCCAGCATTTT.

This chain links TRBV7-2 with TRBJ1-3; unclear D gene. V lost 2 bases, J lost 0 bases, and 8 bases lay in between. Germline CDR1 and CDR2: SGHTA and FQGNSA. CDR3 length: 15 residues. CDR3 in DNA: TGTGCCAGCAGCTTAATCGCCAGCTCTGGAAACACCATATATTTT. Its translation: CASSLIASSGNTIYF. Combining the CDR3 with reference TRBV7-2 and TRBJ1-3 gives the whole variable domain GAGVSQSPSNKVTEKGKDVELRCDPISGHTALYWYRQSLGQGLEFLIYFQGNSAPDKSGLPSDRFSAERTGGSVSTLTIQRTQQEDSAVYLCASSLIASSGNTIYFGEGSWLTVV.

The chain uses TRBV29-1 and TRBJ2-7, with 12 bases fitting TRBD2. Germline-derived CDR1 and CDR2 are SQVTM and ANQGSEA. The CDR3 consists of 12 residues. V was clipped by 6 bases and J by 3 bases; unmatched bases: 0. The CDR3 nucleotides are TGCAGCGTGACTAGCGGGAGCTACGAGCAGTACTTC. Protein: CSVTSGSYEQYF.

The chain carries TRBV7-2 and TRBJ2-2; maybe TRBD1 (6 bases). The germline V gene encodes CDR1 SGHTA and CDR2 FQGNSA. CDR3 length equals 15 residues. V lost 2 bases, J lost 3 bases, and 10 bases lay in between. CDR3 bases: TGTGCCAGCAGCTTATCAGGGGTGGACACCGGGGAGCTGTTTTTT. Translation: CASSLSGVDTGELFF.

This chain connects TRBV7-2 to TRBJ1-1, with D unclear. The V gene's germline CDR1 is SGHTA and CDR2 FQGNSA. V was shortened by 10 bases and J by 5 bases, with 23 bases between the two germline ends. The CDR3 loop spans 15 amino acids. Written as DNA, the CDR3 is TGTGCCACCGCTACATCTGGGGTACCGGGGACTGAAGCTTTCTTT. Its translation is CATATSGVPGTEAFF.

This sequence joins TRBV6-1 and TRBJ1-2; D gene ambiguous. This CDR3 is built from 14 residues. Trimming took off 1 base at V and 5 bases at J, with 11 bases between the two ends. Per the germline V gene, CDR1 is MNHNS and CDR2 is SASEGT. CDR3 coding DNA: TGTGCCAGCAGTGAAGGGACCCCGGGGTATGGCTACACCTTC. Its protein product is CASSEGTPGYGYTF.

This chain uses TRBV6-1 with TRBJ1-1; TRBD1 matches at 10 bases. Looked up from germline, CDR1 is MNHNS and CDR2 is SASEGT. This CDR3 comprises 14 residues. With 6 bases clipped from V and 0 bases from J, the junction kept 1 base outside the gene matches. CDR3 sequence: CASRGTGVNTEAFF. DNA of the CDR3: TGTGCCAGCAGGGGGACAGGGGTGAACACTGAAGCTTTCTTT.

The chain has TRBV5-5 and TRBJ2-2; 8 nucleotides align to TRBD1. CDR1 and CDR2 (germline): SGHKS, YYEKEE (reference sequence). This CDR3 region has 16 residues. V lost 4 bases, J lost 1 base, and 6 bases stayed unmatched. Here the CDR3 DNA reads TGTGCCAGCAGCATCTTGACAGGGGAGAACACCGGGGAGCTGTTTTTT. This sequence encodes CASSILTGENTGELFF.

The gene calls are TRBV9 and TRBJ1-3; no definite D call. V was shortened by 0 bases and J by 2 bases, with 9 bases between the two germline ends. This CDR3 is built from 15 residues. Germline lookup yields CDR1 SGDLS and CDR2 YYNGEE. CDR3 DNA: TGTGCCAGCAGCGTAGATGGCAATACTGGAAACACCATATATTTT. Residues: CASSVDGNTGNTIYF.

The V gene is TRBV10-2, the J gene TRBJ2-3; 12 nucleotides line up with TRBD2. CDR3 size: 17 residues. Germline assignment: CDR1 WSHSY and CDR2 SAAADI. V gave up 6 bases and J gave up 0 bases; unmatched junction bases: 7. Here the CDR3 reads CASSSTSGGTSTDTQYF. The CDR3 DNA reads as TGCGCCAGCAGCTCAACTAGCGGGGGGACCAGCACAGATACGCAGTATTTT.